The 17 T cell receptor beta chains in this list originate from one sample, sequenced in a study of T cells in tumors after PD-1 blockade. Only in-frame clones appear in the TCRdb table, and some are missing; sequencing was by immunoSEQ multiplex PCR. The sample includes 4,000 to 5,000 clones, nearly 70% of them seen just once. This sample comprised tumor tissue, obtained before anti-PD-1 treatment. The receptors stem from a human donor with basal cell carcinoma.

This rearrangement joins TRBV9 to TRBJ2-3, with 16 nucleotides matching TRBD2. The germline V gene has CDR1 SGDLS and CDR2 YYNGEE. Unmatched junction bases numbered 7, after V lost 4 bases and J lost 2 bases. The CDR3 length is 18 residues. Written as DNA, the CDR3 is TGTGCCAGCAGCTTTTCGGGACTAGCGGGGGGGACCACAGATACGCAGTATTTT. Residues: CASSFSGLAGGTTDTQYF.

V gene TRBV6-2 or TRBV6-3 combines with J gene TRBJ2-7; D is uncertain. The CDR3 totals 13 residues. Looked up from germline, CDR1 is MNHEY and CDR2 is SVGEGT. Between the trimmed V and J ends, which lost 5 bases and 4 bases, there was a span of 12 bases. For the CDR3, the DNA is TGTGCCAGCAGTCGAGACACGAATTACGAGCAGTACTTC. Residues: CASSRDTNYEQYF.

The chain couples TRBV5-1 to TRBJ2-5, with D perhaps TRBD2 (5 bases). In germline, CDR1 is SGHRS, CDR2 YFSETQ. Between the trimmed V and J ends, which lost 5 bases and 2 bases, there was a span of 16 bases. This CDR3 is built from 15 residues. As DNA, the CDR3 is TGCGCCAGCAGGTTTCGGGGAATCGAGCAAGAGACCCAGTACTTC. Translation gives CASRFRGIEQETQYF.

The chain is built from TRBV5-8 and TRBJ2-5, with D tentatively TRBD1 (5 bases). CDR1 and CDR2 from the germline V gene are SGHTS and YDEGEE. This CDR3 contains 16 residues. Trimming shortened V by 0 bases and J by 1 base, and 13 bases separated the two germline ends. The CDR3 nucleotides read TGTGCCAGCAGCTTGGAGGGGCGTATCGGCCAAGAGACCCAGTACTTC. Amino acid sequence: CASSLEGRIGQETQYF.

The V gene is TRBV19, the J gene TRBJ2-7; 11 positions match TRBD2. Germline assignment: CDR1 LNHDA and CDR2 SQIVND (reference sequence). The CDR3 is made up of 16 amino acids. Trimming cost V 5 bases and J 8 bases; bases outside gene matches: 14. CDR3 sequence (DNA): TGTGCCAGTAGTTACTATGGGACTAGCGGACGTACGAAGCAGTACTTC. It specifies CASSYYGTSGRTKQYF.

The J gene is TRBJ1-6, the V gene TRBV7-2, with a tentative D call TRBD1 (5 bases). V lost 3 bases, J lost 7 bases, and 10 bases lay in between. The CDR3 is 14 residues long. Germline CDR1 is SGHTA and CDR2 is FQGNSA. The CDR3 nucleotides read TGTGCCAGCAGCTTTGAAGGGACCAATTCACCCCTCCACTTT. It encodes CASSFEGTNSPLHF.

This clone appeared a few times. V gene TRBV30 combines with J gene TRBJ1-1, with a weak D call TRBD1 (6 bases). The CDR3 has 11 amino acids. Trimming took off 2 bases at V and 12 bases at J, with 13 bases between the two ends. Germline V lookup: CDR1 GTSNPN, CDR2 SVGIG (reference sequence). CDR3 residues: CAWSLTGFPFF. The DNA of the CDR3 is TGTGCCTGGAGTCTCACAGGGTTTCCTTTCTTT. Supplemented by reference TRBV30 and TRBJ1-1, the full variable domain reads SQTIHQWPATLVQPVGSPLSLECTVEGTSNPNLYWYRQAAGRGLQLLFYSVGIGQISSEVPQNLSASRPQDRQFILSSKKLLLSDSGFYLCAWSLTGFPFFGQGTRLTVV.

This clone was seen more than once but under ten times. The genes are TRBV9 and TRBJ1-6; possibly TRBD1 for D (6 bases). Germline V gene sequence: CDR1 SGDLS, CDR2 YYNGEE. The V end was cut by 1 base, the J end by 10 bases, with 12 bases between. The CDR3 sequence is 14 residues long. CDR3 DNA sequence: TGTGCCAGCAGCGTAACGGGGGCCGAGTCACCCCTCCACTTT. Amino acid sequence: CASSVTGAESPLHF.

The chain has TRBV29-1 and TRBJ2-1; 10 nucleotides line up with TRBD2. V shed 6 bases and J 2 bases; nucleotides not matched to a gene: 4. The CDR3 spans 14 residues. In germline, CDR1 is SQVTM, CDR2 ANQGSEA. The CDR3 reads CSVATSGAYNEQFF. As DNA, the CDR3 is TGCAGCGTAGCAACTAGCGGGGCCTACAATGAGCAGTTCTTC.

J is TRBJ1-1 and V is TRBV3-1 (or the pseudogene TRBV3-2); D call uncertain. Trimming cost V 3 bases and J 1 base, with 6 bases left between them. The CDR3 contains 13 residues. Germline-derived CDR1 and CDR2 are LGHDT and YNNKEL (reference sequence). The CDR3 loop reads CASSHSGNTEAFF. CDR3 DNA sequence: TGTGCCAGCAGCCACTCCGGGAACACTGAAGCTTTCTTT.

The CDR3 region is CASGLPSAMNTQYF. The CDR3 nucleotides read TGTGCTAGTGGTTTACCTAGTGCAATGAATACGCAGTATTTT. This chain joins TRBV12-5 and TRBJ2-3; D is unclear. This CDR3 has 14 residues. V shed 3 bases and J shed 7 bases, with 14 bases lying between them. CDR1 is LGHNT, CDR2 FRNRAP, per germline.

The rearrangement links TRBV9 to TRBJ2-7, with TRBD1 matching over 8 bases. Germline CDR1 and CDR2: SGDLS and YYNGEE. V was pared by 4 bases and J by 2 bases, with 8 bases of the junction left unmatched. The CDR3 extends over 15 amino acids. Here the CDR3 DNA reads TGTGCCAGCAGCCGAGGGGGGACAGGAGCCTACGAGCAGTACTTC. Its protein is CASSRGGTGAYEQYF.

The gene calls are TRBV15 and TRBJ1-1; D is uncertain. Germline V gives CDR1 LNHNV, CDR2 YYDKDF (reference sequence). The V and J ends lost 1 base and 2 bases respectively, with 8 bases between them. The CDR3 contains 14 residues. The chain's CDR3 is CATSRGNGNTEAFF. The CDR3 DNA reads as TGTGCCACCAGCAGAGGTAACGGAAACACTGAAGCTTTCTTT.

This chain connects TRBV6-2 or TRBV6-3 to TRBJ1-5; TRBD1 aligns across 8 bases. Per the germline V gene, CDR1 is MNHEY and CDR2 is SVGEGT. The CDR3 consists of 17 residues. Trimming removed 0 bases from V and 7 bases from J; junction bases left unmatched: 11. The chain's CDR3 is CASSYSGQGRVVQPQHF. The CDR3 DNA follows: TGTGCCAGCAGTTACTCCGGACAGGGAAGGGTTGTCCAGCCCCAGCATTTT.

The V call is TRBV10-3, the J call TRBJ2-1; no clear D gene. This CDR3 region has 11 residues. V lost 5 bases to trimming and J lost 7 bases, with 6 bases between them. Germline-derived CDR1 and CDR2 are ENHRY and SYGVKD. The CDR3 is CAISPQNEQFF. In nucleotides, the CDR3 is TGTGCCATCAGTCCCCAGAATGAGCAGTTCTTC.

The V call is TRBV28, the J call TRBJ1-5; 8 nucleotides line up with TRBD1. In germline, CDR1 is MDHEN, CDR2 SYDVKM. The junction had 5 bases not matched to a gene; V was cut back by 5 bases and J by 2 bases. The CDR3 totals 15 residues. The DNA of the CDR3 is TGTGCCAGCAGTCCAGGGGGCATGGGCAATCAGCCCCAGCATTTT. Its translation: CASSPGGMGNQPQHF.

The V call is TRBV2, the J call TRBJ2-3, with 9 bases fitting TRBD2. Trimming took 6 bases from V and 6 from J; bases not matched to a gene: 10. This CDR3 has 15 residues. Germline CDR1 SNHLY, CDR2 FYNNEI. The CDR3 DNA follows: TGTGCCAGCAGCCCAATAGCGGGGGTCTTGGATACGCAGTATTTT. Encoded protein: CASSPIAGVLDTQYF.